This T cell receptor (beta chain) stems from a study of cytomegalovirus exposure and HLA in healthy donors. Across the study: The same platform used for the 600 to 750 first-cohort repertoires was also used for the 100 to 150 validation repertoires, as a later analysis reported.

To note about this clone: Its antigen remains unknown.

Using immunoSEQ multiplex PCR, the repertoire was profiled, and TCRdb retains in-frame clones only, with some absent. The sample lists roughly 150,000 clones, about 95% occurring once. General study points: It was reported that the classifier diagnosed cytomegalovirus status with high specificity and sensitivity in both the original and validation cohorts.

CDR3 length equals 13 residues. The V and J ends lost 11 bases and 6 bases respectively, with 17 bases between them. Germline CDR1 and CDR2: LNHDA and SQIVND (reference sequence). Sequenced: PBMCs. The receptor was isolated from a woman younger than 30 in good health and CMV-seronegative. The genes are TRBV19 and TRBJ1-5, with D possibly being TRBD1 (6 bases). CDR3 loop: CASNRETVQPQHF. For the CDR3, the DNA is TGTGCCTCCAACAGGGAAACAGTTCAGCCCCAGCATTTT.